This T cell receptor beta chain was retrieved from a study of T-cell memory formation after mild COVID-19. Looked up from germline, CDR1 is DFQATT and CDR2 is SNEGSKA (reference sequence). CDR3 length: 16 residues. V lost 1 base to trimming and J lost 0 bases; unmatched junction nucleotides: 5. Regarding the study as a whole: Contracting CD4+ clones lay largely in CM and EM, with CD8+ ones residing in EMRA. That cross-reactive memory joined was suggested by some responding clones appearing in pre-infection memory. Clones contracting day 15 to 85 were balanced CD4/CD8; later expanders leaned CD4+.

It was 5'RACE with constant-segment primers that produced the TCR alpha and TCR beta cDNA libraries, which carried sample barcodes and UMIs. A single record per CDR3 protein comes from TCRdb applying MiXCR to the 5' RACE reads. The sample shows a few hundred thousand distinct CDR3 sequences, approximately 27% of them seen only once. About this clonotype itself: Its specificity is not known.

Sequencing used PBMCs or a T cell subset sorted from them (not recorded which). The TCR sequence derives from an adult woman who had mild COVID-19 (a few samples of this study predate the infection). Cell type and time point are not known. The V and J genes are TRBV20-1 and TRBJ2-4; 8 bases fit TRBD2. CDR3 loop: CSARGGGPVAKNIQYF. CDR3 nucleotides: TGCAGTGCTAGAGGCGGGGGGCCCGTAGCCAAAAACATTCAGTACTTC.